The clone carrying this TCR beta chain came up many times. This record comes from a study of T cells in Graves' hyperthyroidism and ophthalmopathy. Amplification of TCR beta CDR3 regions was performed using RNA transcripts as template. TCR CDR3 regions were first amplified by RT-PCR with HTBI primers. Using its own MiXCR run on the multiplex PCR reads, TCRdb lists one record per CDR3 protein. The table shows 200,000 to 250,000 distinct CDR3 sequences, with 15% to 20% occurring only once. Germline V gives CDR1 MDHEN, CDR2 SYDVKM. J gave up 2 bases and V 8 bases, and 5 bases lay outside the gene matches. The CDR3 is 13 amino acids.

The chain recombines TRBV28 with TRBJ1-2, with TRBD1 matching 7 bases. The sequenced sample was blood. The clonotype comes from a woman younger than 30 with Graves' ophthalmopathy. The CDR3 DNA sequence: TGTGCCAGCTTGGTGGGACAGAACTATGGCTACACCTTC. This codes for CASLVGQNYGYTF.